Each of the 32 T cell receptor beta chains below was sequenced from the same sample in a study of blood T cell repertoires in COVID-19. TCRdb's table, derived via immunoSEQ multiplex PCR, lists solely in-frame clones and lacks some. The sample records roughly 200,000 clones, approximately 84% being singletons. Sample: peripheral blood. These receptors originate from a woman of 80 years or more with COVID-19, enrolled during active disease.

The V gene is TRBV5-8, the J gene TRBJ1-5; D possibly corresponds to TRBD1 (6 bases). The ends were cut back, 4 bases at V and 0 bases at J, with 14 bases in the middle. The germline gives CDR1 SGHTS, CDR2 YDEGEE. The CDR3 loop spans 16 amino acids. The CDR3 loop reads CASSGLGALSNQPQHF. Here the CDR3 DNA reads TGTGCCAGCAGCGGGTTGGGGGCCCTTAGCAATCAGCCCCAGCATTTT.

The chain recombines TRBV5-1 with TRBJ1-1, with D possibly matching TRBD1 (6 bases). The V end was cut by 4 bases, the J end by 1 base, with 14 bases between. CDR1 and CDR2 from the germline V gene are SGHRS and YFSETQ. CDR3 length: 15 residues. CDR3 coding DNA: TGCGCCAGCAGCCAACTATACAGGGAGAACACTGAAGCTTTCTTT. Translated, it gives CASSQLYRENTEAFF.

The chain carries TRBV5-1 and TRBJ1-4; D possibly corresponds to TRBD1 (6 bases). The CDR3 has 14 amino acids. Trimming left V 3 bases short and J 5 bases short, with 11 bases between. Looked up from germline, CDR1 is SGHRS and CDR2 is YFSETQ. The CDR3 coding sequence is TGCGCCAGCAGCTCAGATACAGGGAATGAAAAACTGTTTTTT. Its translation: CASSSDTGNEKLFF.

The CDR3 DNA reads as TGTGCCAGCAGCTTGGCACGGACCGGAGGCACTGAAGCTTTCTTT. Its translation: CASSLARTGGTEAFF. The genes are TRBV5-4 and TRBJ1-1; D unresolved. V dropped 0 bases and J dropped 4 bases, with 13 bases sitting between them. CDR1 SGHNT and CDR2 YYREEE come from the germline V gene (reference sequence). The CDR3 totals 15 residues.

J is TRBJ2-7 and V is TRBV7-8; 9 positions match TRBD1. The V gene end was trimmed by 3 bases and the J gene end by 3 bases; junction bases not matched to a gene: 3. This CDR3 is 14 amino acids long. CDR1 and CDR2 (germline): SGHVS, FQNEAQ. CDR3: CASSFRQGVYEQYF. The CDR3 DNA sequence: TGTGCCAGCAGCTTCCGACAGGGGGTCTACGAGCAGTACTTC.

This chain joins TRBV24-1 and TRBJ2-5; D call uncertain. Germline CDR1 reads KGHDR; CDR2 reads SFDVKD. The CDR3 is made up of 15 amino acids. V was shortened by 8 bases and J by 5 bases, with 20 bases between the two germline ends. CDR3 sequence: CATKMEPKYMETQYF. CDR3 coding DNA: TGTGCCACCAAGATGGAGCCAAAATACATGGAGACCCAGTACTTC.

The chain uses TRBV10-3 and TRBJ2-7; 7 bases line up with TRBD2. This CDR3 spans 14 amino acids. Losses at the gene ends were 7 bases for V and 2 bases for J; bases not matched to a gene: 8. Germline CDR1 and CDR2: ENHRY and SYGVKD. This CDR3 is CAITSGEGPYEQYF. The CDR3 bases are TGTGCCATCACCTCCGGGGAGGGTCCCTACGAGCAGTACTTC.

The chain employs TRBV2 and TRBJ2-2; 9 bases align to TRBD2. V shed 5 bases, J shed 6 bases, and the junction held 13 bases outside the gene matches. The length of the CDR3 is 17 residues. CDR1 is SNHLY, CDR2 FYNNEI, per germline. CDR3 sequence (DNA): TGTGCCAGCAGTACCGCCGTAGCGGGGGCGGTGTCCGGGGAGCTGTTTTTT. Protein product: CASSTAVAGAVSGELFF.

V and J are TRBV7-3 and TRBJ1-1; D unresolved. Germline CDR1 is SGHTA and CDR2 is FQGTGA. V lost 3 bases and J 5 bases, leaving 13 bases between the germline ends. The length of the CDR3 is 14 residues. The chain's CDR3 is CASSLERSETEAFF. In DNA, the CDR3 is TGTGCCAGCAGCTTGGAGCGATCCGAGACTGAAGCTTTCTTT.

The chain has TRBV5-1 and TRBJ1-2; 11 positions agree with TRBD1. The CDR3 sequence is 18 residues long. V dropped 4 bases and J dropped 8; count of bases not matched to a gene: 19. Germline V gene sequence: CDR1 SGHRS, CDR2 YFSETQ. As DNA, the CDR3 is TGCGCCAGCAGCGAGGTTAGGACAGGGGGCAGATCGTACGAAGGCTACACCTTC. Its protein product is CASSEVRTGGRSYEGYTF.

The CDR3 is CASSEEEAVAQHF. CDR3 coding DNA: TGTGCCAGCAGTGAAGAAGAGGCTGTGGCCCAGCATTTT. The chain employs TRBV6-1 and TRBJ1-5; D is unresolved. CDR1 is MNHNS, CDR2 SASEGT, per germline. The CDR3 extends over 13 amino acids. Trimming took 1 base from V and 11 from J, leaving 12 bases between them.

On this clone: This sample includes further DNA sequences coding for the same CDR3. The chain links TRBV2 to TRBJ2-7; D unclear. The CDR3 is made up of 13 amino acids. The V gene's germline CDR1 is SNHLY and CDR2 FYNNEI. Trimming took off 4 bases at V and 1 base at J, with 8 bases between the two ends. Here the CDR3 DNA reads TGTGCCAGCAGTGGTGACAATTCCTACGAGCAGTACTTC. The encoded protein is CASSGDNSYEQYF.

The rearrangement uses TRBV6-5 and TRBJ2-5, with a tentative D call TRBD1 (5 bases). The CDR3 totals 13 residues. V lost 7 bases and J lost 1, with 10 bases in between. CDR1 and CDR2 from the germline V gene are MNHEY and SVGAGI. For the CDR3, the DNA is TGTGCCAGCATTGTCAGGGCCCAAGAGACCCAGTACTTC. Residues: CASIVRAQETQYF.

V is TRBV3-1 (or the pseudogene TRBV3-2) and J is TRBJ2-7, with 8 bases lining up with TRBD1. This CDR3 contains 14 residues. Germline lookup yields CDR1 LGHDT and CDR2 YNNKEL (reference sequence). Unmatched junction bases numbered 5, after V lost 4 bases and J lost 3 bases. CDR3 in amino acids: CASSRGQVNYEQYF. The CDR3 DNA reads as TGTGCCAGCAGCCGGGGACAGGTTAACTACGAGCAGTACTTC.

The genes are TRBV19 and TRBJ2-7; 11 nucleotides agree with TRBD2. Germline V lookup: CDR1 LNHDA, CDR2 SQIVND (reference sequence). J was trimmed by 3 bases and V by 5 bases; bases with no gene match: 6. The CDR3 totals 15 residues. CDR3 in amino acids: CASSGRLAGNYEQYF. For the CDR3, the DNA is TGTGCCAGTAGTGGTCGACTAGCGGGGAACTACGAGCAGTACTTC.

This chain joins TRBV7-8 and TRBJ1-1; 8 bases agree with TRBD1. The CDR3 extends over 14 amino acids. Trimming removed 5 bases from V and 4 bases from J; junction bases left unmatched: 6. Germline CDR1 and CDR2: SGHVS and FQNEAQ. In nucleotides, the CDR3 is TGTGCCAGCAGCCCGGGACAGGTAGCCACTGAAGCTTTCTTT. It translates to CASSPGQVATEAFF.

This chain links TRBV29-1 with TRBJ1-4, with D uncertain. The germline V gene encodes CDR1 SQVTM and CDR2 ANQGSEA. The CDR3 covers 13 residues. The CDR3, as DNA: TGCCTTGGTAGTTCGGCAACTAATGAAAAACTGTTTTTT. It is translated as CLGSSATNEKLFF.

A remark on this clone: Different DNA sequences within this sample yield the same CDR3. V is TRBV5-1 and J is TRBJ1-2, with D perhaps TRBD1 (5 bases). The CDR3 spans 14 residues. CDR1 is SGHRS, CDR2 YFSETQ, per germline. Trimming pared 1 base from V and 5 bases from J, leaving 12 bases between. In DNA, the CDR3 is TGCGCCAGCAGCTTGTTGGGGGGTGATTATGGCTACACCTTC. This encodes CASSLLGGDYGYTF.

The V and J genes are TRBV29-1 and TRBJ1-2; D perhaps matches TRBD1 (6 bases). The CDR3 totals 13 residues. Trimming removed 7 bases from V and 5 bases from J, with 17 bases in between. Germline CDR1 SQVTM, CDR2 ANQGSEA. CDR3 bases: TGCAGCGCCGGGGGGGCGACAGTGTATGGCTACACCTTC. This gives the protein CSAGGATVYGYTF.

This clone was seen only a few times. V is TRBV6-4 and J is TRBJ2-2, with D possibly TRBD2 on 6 matching bases. This CDR3 spans 15 amino acids. V lost 7 bases to trimming and J lost 0 bases, with 12 bases between them. Germline CDR1 reads MRHNA; CDR2 reads SNTAGT. The CDR3: CASTNSGTNTGELFF. The CDR3 coding sequence is TGTGCCAGCACTAATAGCGGCACGAACACCGGGGAGCTGTTTTTT.

The V and J genes are TRBV6-4 and TRBJ2-3; TRBD2 aligns across 11 bases. This CDR3 contains 13 residues. V shed 6 bases and J 6 bases; nucleotides not matched to a gene: 2. Germline V gives CDR1 MRHNA, CDR2 SNTAGT. CDR3 nucleotide sequence: TGTGCCAGCAGCGGGACTAGCGGTGATACGCAGTATTTT. Its translation: CASSGTSGDTQYF.

CDR3 bases: TGCGCCAGCAGCTTAGGGGGCGGTGACACCGGGGAGCTGTTTTTT. The encoded protein is CASSLGGGDTGELFF. The chain links TRBV5-1 to TRBJ2-2; 7 positions match TRBD1. The junction had 4 bases not matched to a gene; V was cut back by 2 bases and J by 3 bases. CDR1 and CDR2 from the germline V gene are SGHRS and YFSETQ. This CDR3 has 15 residues. Full variable domain (remainder filled in from reference TRBV5-1 and TRBJ2-2): KAGVTQTPRYLIKTRGQQVTLSCSPISGHRSVSWYQQTPGQGLQFLFEYFSETQRNKGNFPGRFSGRQFSNSRSEMNVSTLELGDSALYLCASSLGGGDTGELFFGEGSRLTVL.

This clone was counted once. The V and J genes are TRBV28 and TRBJ2-7, with D maybe TRBD1 (5 bases). The CDR3 is 13 residues long. Trimming removed 6 bases at V and 4 bases at J, with 13 bases between. Germline assignment: CDR1 MDHEN and CDR2 SYDVKM. For the CDR3, the DNA is TGTGCCAGCAGGGCAGGGTCAGGGTACGAGCAGTACTTC. It translates to CASRAGSGYEQYF.

The chain joins TRBV5-1 to TRBJ2-1; 12 bases align to TRBD1. Per germline, CDR1 SGHRS and CDR2 YFSETQ. This CDR3 region has 15 residues. With V trimmed by 4 bases and J by 7 bases, 6 bases remained unmatched. The CDR3 DNA reads as TGCGCCAGCAGCCCGGGACAGGGGGCATGGAATGAGCAGTTCTTC. It encodes CASSPGQGAWNEQFF.

V is TRBV9 and J is TRBJ1-2; D gene uncertain. Trimming cost V 3 bases and J 7 bases, with 13 bases left between them. This CDR3 is built from 13 residues. The V gene's germline CDR1 is SGDLS and CDR2 YYNGEE. This CDR3 reads CASSAHAVFGYTF. In DNA, the CDR3 is TGTGCCAGCAGCGCACATGCCGTCTTTGGCTACACCTTC. The full variable domain, its missing parts supplied by reference TRBV9 and TRBJ1-2, is DSGVTQTPKHLITATGQRVTLRCSPRSGDLSVYWYQQSLDQGLQFLIQYYNGEERAKGNILERFSAQQFPDLHSELNLSSLELGDSALYFCASSAHAVFGYTFGSGTRLTVV.

V usage is TRBV20-1 and J usage is TRBJ1-1; D remains unclear. V dropped 5 bases and J dropped 6 bases, with 10 bases sitting between them. The CDR3 has 11 residues. Per germline, CDR1 DFQATT and CDR2 SNEGSKA (reference sequence). The CDR3 DNA reads TGCAGTGCTCGCGGAGGCTCTGAAGCTTTCTTT. This sequence encodes CSARGGSEAFF.

Notes on this clone: The junction differs from germline at one of its ends, possibly a read error. The chain couples TRBV5-5 to TRBJ1-6; D ambiguous. This CDR3 region has 17 residues. The germline gives CDR1 SGHKS, CDR2 YYEKEE (reference sequence). CDR3 DNA sequence: TGTGCCAGCAGCTTGATATCCGGGCCCGGGAATAACTCACCCCTCCACTTT. Its translation is CASSLISGPGNNSPLHF. The full variable domain, completed using reference TRBV5-5 and TRBJ1-6, is DAGVTQSPTHLIKTRGQQVTLRCSPISGHKSVSWYQQVLGQGPQFIFQYYEKEERGRGNFPDRFSARQFPNYSSELNVNALLLGDSALYLCASSLISGPGNNSPLHFGNGTRLTVT.

The chain carries TRBV7-2 and TRBJ1-2; 9 nucleotides agree with TRBD1. The CDR3 is 15 amino acids. CDR1 and CDR2 (germline): SGHTA, FQGNSA. V lost 4 bases and J lost 4; bases outside the gene matches: 7. The CDR3 loop is CASSSTPGQGYGYTF. The CDR3, as DNA: TGTGCCAGCAGCTCCACGCCGGGACAGGGCTATGGCTACACCTTC. Filled out from reference TRBV7-2 and TRBJ1-2, the complete variable domain reads GAGVSQSPSNKVTEKGKDVELRCDPISGHTALYWYRQSLGQGLEFLIYFQGNSAPDKSGLPSDRFSAERTGGSVSTLTIQRTQQEDSAVYLCASSSTPGQGYGYTFGSGTRLTVV.

The chain recombines TRBV18 with TRBJ2-2; the D gene is possibly TRBD2 (6 bases). V gave up 0 bases and J gave up 1 base, with 12 bases separating them. Germline V CDR1 and CDR2: KGHSH, LQKENI. The CDR3 contains 17 residues. The CDR3, as DNA: TGTGCCAGCTCACCACCGGGGGGACGCAAGAACACCGGGGAGCTGTTTTTT. Its protein product is CASSPPGGRKNTGELFF.

The rearrangement joins TRBV7-2 to TRBJ1-5, with TRBD1 matching over 9 bases. The CDR3 is made up of 16 amino acids. Germline CDR1 is SGHTA and CDR2 is FQGNSA. With 5 bases clipped from V and 2 bases from J, the junction kept 7 bases outside the gene matches. CDR3 region: CASSLRTGEGNQPQHF. The CDR3 coding sequence is TGTGCCAGCAGCCTCCGGACAGGGGAGGGCAATCAGCCCCAGCATTTT.

This clone appeared a single time. V is TRBV5-4 and J is TRBJ2-1; 13 positions match TRBD2. The CDR3 consists of 16 residues. Trimming took 4 bases from V and 6 from J; bases not matched to a gene: 7. Germline V gene data show CDR1 as SGHNT and CDR2 as YYREEE (reference sequence). The CDR3 loop is CASSRILAGGPNEQFF. In DNA form, the CDR3 reads TGTGCCAGCAGCCGCATACTAGCGGGGGGGCCCAATGAGCAGTTCTTC.

V usage is TRBV18 and J usage is TRBJ2-1; D is unresolved. V lost 3 bases and J 8 bases, leaving 14 bases between the germline ends. Germline CDR1 reads KGHSH; CDR2 reads LQKENI. The CDR3 contains 14 residues. The CDR3 nucleotides are TGTGCCAGCTCACCCCCAGCACAGTTTCATGAGCAGTTCTTC. It yields the protein CASSPPAQFHEQFF. Together with reference TRBV18 and TRBJ2-1, the CDR3 gives the full variable domain: NAGVMQNPRHLVRRRGQEARLRCSPMKGHSHVYWYRQLPEEGLKFMVYLQKENIIDESGMPKERFSAEFPKEGPSILRIQQVVRGDSAAYFCASSPPAQFHEQFFGPGTRLTVL.